Detailed here is one T cell receptor (beta chain). The data originate from a study of technical replicates of blood from a handful of donors. J was trimmed by 6 bases and V by 0 bases; bases with no gene match: 5. CDR1 and CDR2 (germline): SGHNT, YENEEA. This CDR3 comprises 15 residues. Sequenced by immunoSEQ multiplex PCR; TCRdb stores in-frame clones only, minus some. The sample lists 78,000 or so clones; about nine tenths were seen once. This sequence originates from a human donor in good health. Some clones in this sample may be carry-over from other donors' samples. The gene calls are TRBV11-3 and TRBJ2-4; 7 nucleotides match TRBD1. The sequencing sample was made of T cells isolated from PBMCs. The CDR3 protein is CASSLDSGGRNIQYF. DNA for the CDR3: TGTGCCAGCAGCTTAGATTCAGGGGGTAGAAACATTCAGTACTTC.